Shown below are 22 T cell receptor beta chains from a single sample sequenced in a study of blood T cell repertoires in COVID-19 (dated by TCRdb to about 2020). Libraries came from the immunoSEQ multiplex PCR assay. The source is immuneACCESS, and TCRdb retained only in-frame sequences with V and J called. Part of the clones is not carried over; for the studies checked, unresolved V genes explain less than half of this, and the remainder is unexplained. The sample table shows 150,000 to 200,000 clones, and more than 85% are seen once. The ten biggest clones cover approximately 2% of the sample. The sample comprised peripheral blood. The receptor set was obtained from a woman aged 55 to 70 with COVID-19, enrolled during active disease.

The CDR3, as DNA: TGTGGGTCGGGAGGAAACATGAACACTGAAGCTTTCTTT. Its translation: CGSGGNMNTEAFF. V usage is TRBV28 and J usage is TRBJ1-1; D uncertain. Per the germline V gene, CDR1 is MDHEN and CDR2 is SYDVKM. The CDR3 totals 13 residues. The full variable domain, in which reference TRBV28 and TRBJ1-1 provide the parts outside the CDR3, is DVKVTQSSRYLVKRTGEKVFLECVQDMDHENMFWYRQDPGLGLRLIYFSYDVKMKEKGDIPEGYSVSREKKERFSLILESASTNQTSMYLCGSGGNMNTEAFFGQGTRLTVV.

The CDR3 nucleotides are TGTGCCAGCAGCTCCTCTCCGGTGGTGAACACTGAAGCTTTCTTT. Amino acids: CASSSSPVVNTEAFF. The chain combines TRBV9 with TRBJ1-1, with D unresolved. V lost 4 bases and J lost 0, with 13 bases in between. The CDR3 runs to 15 residues. Germline CDR1 and CDR2: SGDLS and YYNGEE.

This clone occurred a few times. The chain combines TRBV7-3 with TRBJ2-7, with D tentatively TRBD2 (5 bases). This CDR3 is built from 13 residues. Between the trimmed V and J ends, which lost 2 bases and 7 bases, there was a span of 12 bases. CDR1 and CDR2 (germline): SGHTA, FQGTGA. CDR3 amino acids: CASSLGTRWEQYF. CDR3 sequence (DNA): TGTGCCAGCAGCTTAGGTACTAGGTGGGAGCAGTACTTC.

The rearrangement links TRBV7-9 to TRBJ1-1; D not resolved. Germline loops: CDR1 SEHNR, CDR2 FQNEAQ (reference sequence). The CDR3 has 12 amino acids. V shed 1 base and J shed 10 bases, with 10 bases lying between them. CDR3 in amino acids: CASSLVPRSAFF. CDR3 sequence (DNA): TGTGCCAGCAGCTTAGTTCCGCGTTCAGCTTTCTTT.

This clone appeared a few times. This chain uses TRBV9 with TRBJ1-2, with a tentative D call TRBD1 (6 bases). This CDR3 region has 17 residues. Trimming cost V 2 bases and J 0 bases, with 17 bases left between them. Per germline, CDR1 SGDLS and CDR2 YYNGEE. CDR3 region: CASSVARGRGANYGYTF. In DNA, the CDR3 is TGTGCCAGCAGCGTGGCTAGGGGCAGGGGAGCTAACTATGGCTACACCTTC.

The chain joins TRBV25-1 to TRBJ1-2; maybe TRBD1 (5 bases). The V and J ends lost 1 base and 8 bases respectively, with 17 bases between them. The germline gives CDR1 MGHDK, CDR2 SYGVNS. The CDR3 consists of 15 residues. The CDR3 sequence: CASSEWAAGLGGYTF. As DNA, the CDR3 is TGTGCCAGCAGTGAATGGGCTGCAGGGTTAGGCGGCTACACCTTC.

The chain is built from TRBV5-1 and TRBJ1-1; D ambiguous. Germline CDR1 reads SGHRS; CDR2 reads YFSETQ. The V and J ends lost 1 base and 4 bases respectively, with 11 bases between them. The CDR3 is made up of 14 amino acids. The CDR3 coding sequence is TGCGCCAGCAGCTTGCCGGTCGGGAGCACTGAAGCTTTCTTT. This sequence encodes CASSLPVGSTEAFF.

The V and J genes are TRBV9 and TRBJ2-5; 12 bases agree with TRBD1. Unmatched junction bases numbered 4, after V lost 3 bases and J lost 4 bases. Per germline, CDR1 SGDLS and CDR2 YYNGEE. CDR3 length: 15 amino acids. The CDR3 sequence is CASSAGTGGVETQYF. CDR3 bases: TGTGCCAGCAGCGCAGGGACAGGGGGCGTAGAGACCCAGTACTTC. The full variable domain, completed using reference TRBV9 and TRBJ2-5, is DSGVTQTPKHLITATGQRVTLRCSPRSGDLSVYWYQQSLDQGLQFLIQYYNGEERAKGNILERFSAQQFPDLHSELNLSSLELGDSALYFCASSAGTGGVETQYFGPGTRLLVL.

The V call is TRBV27, the J call TRBJ1-1; TRBD1 aligns across 10 bases. V was clipped by 5 bases and J by 6 bases; unmatched bases: 3. The CDR3 sequence is 13 residues long. In germline, CDR1 is MNHEY, CDR2 SMNVEV (reference sequence). CDR3 loop: CASSPGQGAEAFF. As DNA, the CDR3 is TGTGCCAGCAGTCCTGGACAGGGGGCTGAAGCTTTCTTT.

The chain recombines TRBV9 with TRBJ2-2, with D maybe TRBD1 (6 bases). The germline gives CDR1 SGDLS, CDR2 YYNGEE. Trimming shortened V by 7 bases and J by 4 bases, and 20 bases separated the two germline ends. The CDR3 extends over 16 amino acids. The CDR3 DNA sequence: TGTGCCAGCCGCCTGGGGGCTCAGGAGACCACCGGGGAGCTGTTTTTT. Translated, it gives CASRLGAQETTGELFF.

The chain carries TRBV5-1 and TRBJ2-2, with D perhaps matching TRBD1 (6 bases). This CDR3 contains 16 residues. Germline lookup yields CDR1 SGHRS and CDR2 YFSETQ. Trimming left V 6 bases short and J 0 bases short, with 15 bases between. In DNA form, the CDR3 reads TGCGCCAGCACCCGAGTAGGACAGTCGAACACCGGGGAGCTGTTTTTT. It yields the protein CASTRVGQSNTGELFF.

This sequence joins TRBV19 and TRBJ1-1, with D possibly matching TRBD1 (6 bases). The CDR3 spans 14 residues. Trimming took off 6 bases at V and 4 bases at J, with 15 bases between the two ends. Germline CDR1 reads LNHDA; CDR2 reads SQIVND (reference sequence). DNA for the CDR3: TGTGCCAGTAGGGGTAGGGGGATGAGCACTGAAGCTTTCTTT. Amino acid sequence: CASRGRGMSTEAFF.

The chain has TRBV18 and TRBJ2-2; maybe TRBD1 (6 bases). Trimming removed 3 bases from V and 7 bases from J, with 15 bases in between. Germline CDR1 reads KGHSH; CDR2 reads LQKENI. This CDR3 is 15 amino acids long. Here the CDR3 reads CASSPTGSLNGELFF. CDR3 nucleotides: TGTGCCAGCTCACCCACAGGGAGTCTTAACGGGGAGCTGTTTTTT.

V is TRBV3-1 (or the pseudogene TRBV3-2) and J is TRBJ1-2, with 8 bases that match TRBD1. Unmatched junction bases numbered 1, after V lost 2 bases and J lost 5 bases. Per the germline V gene, CDR1 is LGHDT and CDR2 is YNNKEL (reference sequence). The CDR3 runs to 13 residues. The CDR3: CASSQRTGYGYTF. CDR3 sequence (DNA): TGTGCCAGCAGCCAACGGACAGGGTATGGCTACACCTTC.

The chain employs TRBV4-3 and TRBJ2-1; D not resolved. The germline V gene has CDR1 LGHNA and CDR2 YSLEER. The ends were cut back, 3 bases at V and 0 bases at J, with 15 bases in the middle. The CDR3 runs to 17 residues. DNA for the CDR3: TGCGCCAGCAGCCATGGGCTTTCCGTGAGCTCCTACAATGAGCAGTTCTTC. Translated, it gives CASSHGLSVSSYNEQFF.

This chain joins TRBV19 and TRBJ1-6; weak D call: TRBD1 (5 bases). The length of the CDR3 is 13 residues. Germline V gene sequence: CDR1 LNHDA, CDR2 SQIVND (reference sequence). Trimming shortened V by 6 bases and J by 8 bases, and 11 bases separated the two germline ends. In DNA, the CDR3 is TGTGCCAGTAGCGGTCAGGGTTATTCACCCCTCCACTTT. Amino acids: CASSGQGYSPLHF.

The chain is built from TRBV24-1 and TRBJ1-1; TRBD1 matches at 8 bases. The CDR3 length is 15 residues. The V gene end was trimmed by 4 bases and the J gene end by 1 base; junction bases not matched to a gene: 4. From germline, CDR1 is KGHDR and CDR2 SFDVKD. CDR3 amino acids: CATSDPDRENTEAFF. The CDR3 DNA follows: TGTGCCACCAGTGACCCGGACAGGGAGAACACTGAAGCTTTCTTT.

In this sample, this clone turned up once. The chain uses TRBV3-1 (or the pseudogene TRBV3-2) and TRBJ1-2, with D perhaps matching TRBD1 (6 bases). The CDR3 runs to 12 residues. The V gene's germline CDR1 is LGHDT and CDR2 YNNKEL (reference sequence). V was shortened by 8 bases and J by 3 bases, with 10 bases between the two germline ends. CDR3 sequence reads: CASGGPHYGYTF. Here the CDR3 DNA reads TGTGCCAGCGGGGGCCCACACTATGGCTACACCTTC.

The rearrangement uses TRBV7-9 and TRBJ1-2; D is unclear. The CDR3 runs to 13 residues. Per the germline V gene, CDR1 is SEHNR and CDR2 is FQNEAQ (reference sequence). V shed 2 bases and J shed 8 bases, with 12 bases lying between them. CDR3 in amino acids: CASSLSGMQGYTF. In DNA form, the CDR3 reads TGTGCCAGCAGCTTAAGCGGGATGCAGGGCTACACCTTC. The whole variable domain, filled in from reference TRBV7-9 and TRBJ1-2, reads DTGVSQNPRHKITKRGQNVTFRCDPISEHNRLYWYRQTLGQGPEFLTYFQNEAQLEKSRLLSDRFSAERPKGSFSTLEIQRTEQGDSAMYLCASSLSGMQGYTFGSGTRLTVV.

This clone was found a few times. The chain recombines TRBV9 with TRBJ1-6; D might be TRBD1 (5 bases). Germline V lookup: CDR1 SGDLS, CDR2 YYNGEE. Trimming took off 5 bases at V and 7 bases at J, with 16 bases between the two ends. CDR3 size: 15 residues. This CDR3 reads CASSGSGVENSPLHF. Written as DNA, the CDR3 is TGTGCCAGCAGTGGGTCGGGGGTGGAGAATTCACCCCTCCACTTT.

This clone has a handful of counts. The chain is built from TRBV25-1 and TRBJ1-2; a weak D match, TRBD1 (5 bases). Per the germline V gene, CDR1 is MGHDK and CDR2 is SYGVNS. Trimming stripped 7 bases from V and 7 bases from J, with 13 bases between. This CDR3 region has 12 residues. The CDR3 reads CASTSGGSGYTF. The CDR3 region has the DNA TGTGCCAGCACGAGCGGGGGTAGTGGCTACACCTTC.

This chain joins TRBV9 and TRBJ1-2, with D tentatively TRBD1 (6 bases). Trimming took 0 bases from V and 4 from J, leaving 10 bases between them. CDR1 is SGDLS and CDR2 is YYNGEE in the germline V gene. The CDR3 totals 14 residues. This CDR3 reads CASSVVGQSYGYTF. In nucleotides, the CDR3 is TGTGCCAGCAGCGTAGTAGGACAGTCCTATGGCTACACCTTC.